This T cell receptor (beta chain) was captured in a study of shared clonotypes between healthy human individuals. Produced via immunoSEQ multiplex PCR; TCRdb's table is partial and in-frame only. This sample has 2 million to 2.5 million clones, with roughly 93% found just once. Germline CDR1 and CDR2: SNHLY and FYNNEI. CDR3 length: 14 amino acids. Trimming shortened V by 3 bases and J by 8 bases, and 16 bases separated the two germline ends. What was sequenced was naive CD4+ T cells from PBMCs. Subset indicated: CD45RA+ positively selected. This clonotype originated in a man between 18 and 35 years old in good health. Some clones in this sample may be carry-over from other donors' samples. The chain has TRBV2 and TRBJ1-2, with D possibly being TRBD1 (6 bases). The CDR3 loop reads CASSERGRNRGYTF. DNA of the CDR3: TGTGCCAGCAGTGAGAGGGGGAGGAATCGGGGCTACACCTTC.